This is a list of T cell receptor beta chains from one sample in a study of CXCR3-negative and CXCR3-positive naive CD8 T cells. TCRdb processed the 5' RACE reads again and assigns one entry to each CDR3 protein, with no DNA. Its clone listing holds roughly 130,000 distinct CDR3 sequences. The sequencing input was naive CXCR3+ CD8+ T cells from blood. Receptors originate from a human donor in good health. Some clones in this sample may be carry-over from other donors' samples. The CDR3 runs from the conserved cysteine through the conserved F or W.

CDR3 protein | J gene | CDR3 length | V gene
CASSYTASGGLPRLEQYF | TRBJ2-7 | 18 | TRBV6-5
CSVEWDRENEQFF | TRBJ2-1 | 13 | TRBV29-1
CASSQEWGQGNYGYTF | TRBJ1-2 | 16 | TRBV4-2
CASSLGYNQQFF | TRBJ2-1 | 12 | TRBV7-9
CASSGFHGTLYNEQFF | TRBJ2-1 | 16 | TRBV7-9
CASSRPAGADGYTF | TRBJ1-2 | 14 | TRBV6-5
CASSSKTAGTTYNEQFF | TRBJ2-1 | 17 | TRBV6-2/TRBV6-3
CAWSVGGDTQYF | TRBJ2-3 | 12 | TRBV30
CASSYGGPEQYF | TRBJ2-7 | 12 | TRBV6-2/TRBV6-3
CASSLKFRTGGFYEQYF | TRBJ2-7 | 17 | TRBV27
CASSNRDGREQYF | TRBJ2-7 | 13 | TRBV27
CASSDSGMGSEAFF | TRBJ1-1 | 14 | TRBV6-4
CATSRDGGGQSTDTQYF | TRBJ2-3 | 17 | TRBV15
CASSPPSVLYGYTF | TRBJ1-2 | 14 | TRBV3-1
CASSPGTGMMNTEAFF | TRBJ1-1 | 16 | TRBV28
CASSRRVAGGRQADTQYF | TRBJ2-3 | 18 | TRBV4-3
CASSRSGTPSGAFF | TRBJ1-1 | 14 | TRBV2
CASSARLAVPNEQFF | TRBJ2-1 | 15 | TRBV14
CASSPPWAGTTEAFF | TRBJ1-1 | 15 | TRBV7-9
CASSPGSHYGYTF | TRBJ1-2 | 13 | TRBV6-5
CASSTPGLRDEQFF | TRBJ2-1 | 14 | TRBV7-2
CASSSTSGPSSYNEQFF | TRBJ2-1 | 17 | TRBV28
CASRNGESSGNTIYF | TRBJ1-3 | 15 | TRBV12-3/TRBV12-4
CASSFAANQPQHF | TRBJ1-5 | 13 | TRBV28
CSARTEPGMSEQYF | TRBJ2-7 | 14 | TRBV20-1
CATSEGRGDYNEQFF | TRBJ2-1 | 15 | TRBV15
CALREGDTQYF | TRBJ2-3 | 11 | TRBV19
CSVEGSDTSGGGSEQFF | TRBJ2-1 | 17 | TRBV29-1
CASALVGQTYEQYF | TRBJ2-7 | 14 | TRBV11-2
CSVNALGNTIYF | TRBJ1-3 | 12 | TRBV29-1
CASRATGLRISYEQYF | TRBJ2-7 | 16 | TRBV28